This entry lists 3 T cell receptor beta chains sequenced from one sample in a study of type 1 regulatory T cells. TCRdb analysed the reads with MiXCR anew, one entry per CDR3 protein. The sample lists about 71,000 distinct CDR3 sequences, roughly 20% seen once, with roughly 8% in the top ten. Study-wide findings and caveats: Compared with non-type 1 regulatory T cells, type 1 regulatory T cells showed a more restricted TCR repertoire.

The antigens of these receptors remain unknown. Sequenced input: cultured type 1 regulatory T (Tr1) cells, either the whole culture or a sorted fraction (not recorded which). These receptors originate from a human donor in good health.

The chain links TRBV20-1 to TRBJ2-4; D is unresolved. The CDR3 has 11 residues. V was clipped by 1 base and J by 2 bases, with 0 bases between them. Germline V gene lookup returns CDR1 DFQATT and CDR2 SNEGSKA (reference sequence). In nucleotides, the CDR3 is TGCAGTGCTAGAGCCAAAAACATTCAGTACTTC. This encodes CSARAKNIQYF.

On this clonotype itself: The junction departs from germline at one end; a sequencing error may be responsible. The chain employs TRBV14 and TRBJ2-3; TRBD2 aligns across 9 bases. The V gene's germline CDR1 is SGHDN and CDR2 FVKESK. The CDR3 length is 17 residues. In DNA, the CDR3 is TGTGCCAGCAGCCAAGGGATAGCGGGAGCTGGTGCAGATATGCAGTATTTT. Encoded protein: CASSQGIAGAGADMQYF.

This clonotype appeared a few times. The junction and the germline gene differ at one end; a read error may be behind it. This chain's CDR3 is CASSLATGTGELFF. The CDR3 coding sequence is TGTGCTAGCAGCTTAGCGACCGGCACCGGGGAGCTGTTTTTT. V and J are TRBV7-7 and TRBJ2-2; D is possibly TRBD2 (5 bases). CDR1 is SSHAT, CDR2 FNYEAQ, per germline (reference sequence). The CDR3 extends over 14 amino acids.